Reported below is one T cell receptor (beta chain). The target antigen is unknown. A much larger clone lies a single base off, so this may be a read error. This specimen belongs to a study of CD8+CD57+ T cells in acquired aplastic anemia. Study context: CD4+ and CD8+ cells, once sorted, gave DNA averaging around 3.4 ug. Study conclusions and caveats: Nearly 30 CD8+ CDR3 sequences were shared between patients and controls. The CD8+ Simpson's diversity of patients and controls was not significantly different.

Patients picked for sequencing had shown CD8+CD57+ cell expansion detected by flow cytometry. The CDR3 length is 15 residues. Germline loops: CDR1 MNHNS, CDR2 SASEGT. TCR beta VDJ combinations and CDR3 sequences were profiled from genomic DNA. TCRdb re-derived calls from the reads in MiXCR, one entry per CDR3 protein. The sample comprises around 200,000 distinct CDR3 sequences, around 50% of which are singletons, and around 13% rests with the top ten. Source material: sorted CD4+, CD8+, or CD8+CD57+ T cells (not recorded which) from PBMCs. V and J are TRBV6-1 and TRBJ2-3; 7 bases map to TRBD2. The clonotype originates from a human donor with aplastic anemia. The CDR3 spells CASSSGAPSTGTQYF. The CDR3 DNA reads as TGTGCCAGCAGTAGCGGGGCACCTAGCACAGGTACGCAGTATTTT.